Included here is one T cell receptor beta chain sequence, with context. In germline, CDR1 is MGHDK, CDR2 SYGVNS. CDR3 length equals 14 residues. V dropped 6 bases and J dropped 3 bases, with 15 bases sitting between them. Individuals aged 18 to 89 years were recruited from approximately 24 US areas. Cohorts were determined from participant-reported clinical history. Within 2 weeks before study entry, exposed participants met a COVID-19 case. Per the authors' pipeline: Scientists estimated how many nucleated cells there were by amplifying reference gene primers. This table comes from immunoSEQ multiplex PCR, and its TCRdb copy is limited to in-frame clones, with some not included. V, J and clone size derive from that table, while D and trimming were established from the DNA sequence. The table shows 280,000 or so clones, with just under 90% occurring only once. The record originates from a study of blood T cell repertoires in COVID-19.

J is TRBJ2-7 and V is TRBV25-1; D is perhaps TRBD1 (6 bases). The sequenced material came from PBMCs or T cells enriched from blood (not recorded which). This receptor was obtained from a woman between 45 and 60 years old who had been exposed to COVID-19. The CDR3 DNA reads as TGTGCCAGCAGCCTTGACAGGCAAGACTACGAGCAGTACTTC. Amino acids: CASSLDRQDYEQYF.